This is a list of T cell receptor beta chains from one sample in a study of T cell responses to AZD1222 COVID-19 vaccine. Clones were read by immunoSEQ multiplex PCR, and TCRdb kept only the in-frame ones, dropping some. Among about 92,000 clones listed, about nine tenths were seen once. Sequenced material: peripheral blood, taken on day 0 of AZD1222 vaccination. The receptor source for this set is an adult in good health. Each CDR3 is given with its conserved first and last residue. Fields, in order: CDR3 protein, CDR3 DNA, J gene, V gene, clone size, D gene. The D gene is left open where the match is weak. Expanded clones get a size class; other rows say once, few or many, or leave the size out.

cdr3_aa: CASNWDRGNNQPQHF
cdr3_nt: TGTGCCAGCAACTGGGACAGGGGTAACAATCAGCCCCAGCATTTT
j_call: TRBJ1-5
v_call: TRBV2
clone_size: .
d_call: TRBD1

cdr3_aa: CATSREGSARGHYGYTF
cdr3_nt: TGTGCCACCAGCAGAGAAGGTTCGGCAAGGGGGCACTATGGCTACACCTTC
j_call: TRBJ1-2
v_call: TRBV15
clone_size: .
d_call: TRBD1

cdr3_aa: CASSGLGPPYEQYF
cdr3_nt: TGTGCCAGTAGTGGCCTGGGGCCTCCCTACGAGCAGTACTTC
j_call: TRBJ2-7
v_call: TRBV19
clone_size: few
d_call: .

cdr3_aa: CASRTMGQGYGYTF
cdr3_nt: TGTGCCAGCAGAACGATGGGACAGGGCTATGGCTACACCTTC
j_call: TRBJ1-2
v_call: TRBV6-5
clone_size: .
d_call: TRBD1

cdr3_aa: CASSFTGRAEAFF
cdr3_nt: TGTGCCAGCAGCTTTACGGGGAGGGCTGAAGCTTTCTTT
j_call: TRBJ1-1
v_call: TRBV5-6
clone_size: .
d_call: .

cdr3_aa: CAVTRGRDQPQHF
cdr3_nt: TGTGCCGTAACCAGGGGGCGCGATCAGCCCCAGCATTTT
j_call: TRBJ1-5
v_call: TRBV2
clone_size: .
d_call: TRBD1

cdr3_aa: CASSVSGPTNTGELFF
cdr3_nt: TGTGCCAGCTCAGTATCGGGACCGACGAACACCGGGGAGCTGTTTTTT
j_call: TRBJ2-2
v_call: TRBV18
clone_size: once
d_call: .

cdr3_aa: CASRSQPNTEAFF
cdr3_nt: TGTGCCAGCAGATCACAGCCGAACACTGAAGCTTTCTTT
j_call: TRBJ1-1
v_call: TRBV6-5
clone_size: .
d_call: .

cdr3_aa: CAWSTFGGKVNEQFF
cdr3_nt: TGTGCCTGGTCCACCTTTGGCGGGAAGGTAAATGAGCAGTTCTTC
j_call: TRBJ2-1
v_call: TRBV30
clone_size: .
d_call: .

cdr3_aa: CASSPFRQGGYGYTF
cdr3_nt: TGTGCCAGTAGCCCCTTCCGACAGGGTGGGTATGGCTACACCTTC
j_call: TRBJ1-2
v_call: TRBV19
clone_size: .
d_call: TRBD1

cdr3_aa: CAWGTWGRGSYEQYF
cdr3_nt: TGTGCCTGGGGAACTTGGGGGCGGGGCTCCTACGAGCAGTACTTC
j_call: TRBJ2-7
v_call: TRBV30
clone_size: .
d_call: .

cdr3_aa: CATVGDGTYEQYF
cdr3_nt: TGTGCCACCGTCGGGGACGGAACCTACGAGCAGTACTTC
j_call: TRBJ2-7
v_call: TRBV6-5
clone_size: .
d_call: .

cdr3_aa: CASLRTANTEAFF
cdr3_nt: TGTGCCAGCCTGAGGACGGCGAACACTGAAGCTTTCTTT
j_call: TRBJ1-1
v_call: TRBV6-5
clone_size: .
d_call: .

cdr3_aa: CASSLAPGQNYGYTF
cdr3_nt: TGCGCCAGCAGCTTGGCACCTGGACAGAACTATGGCTACACCTTC
j_call: TRBJ1-2
v_call: TRBV5-1
clone_size: .
d_call: .

cdr3_aa: CAIGTGGQPGSGANVLTF
cdr3_nt: TGTGCCATCGGGACGGGGGGACAGCCTGGCTCTGGGGCCAACGTCCTGACTTTC
j_call: TRBJ2-6
v_call: TRBV10-3
clone_size: .
d_call: .

cdr3_aa: CASSFDRQGEGEKLFF
cdr3_nt: TGCGCCAGCAGCTTCGACCGACAGGGGGAGGGAGAAAAACTGTTTTTT
j_call: TRBJ1-4
v_call: TRBV5-1
clone_size: few
d_call: TRBD1

cdr3_aa: CASSYSGTGFNEQFF
cdr3_nt: TGTGCCAGCAGTTACTCCGGGACAGGCTTCAATGAGCAGTTCTTC
j_call: TRBJ2-1
v_call: TRBV6-6
clone_size: .
d_call: TRBD1

cdr3_aa: CASQGTEMNTEAFF
cdr3_nt: TGTGCCAGCCAAGGGACAGAAATGAACACTGAAGCTTTCTTT
j_call: TRBJ1-1
v_call: TRBV18
clone_size: .
d_call: TRBD1

cdr3_aa: CASSRRDRVNEQYF
cdr3_nt: TGTGCCAGCAGTCGGCGGGACAGGGTAAACGAGCAGTACTTC
j_call: TRBJ2-7
v_call: TRBV6-1
clone_size: .
d_call: TRBD1

cdr3_aa: CASSQGSLQSFF
cdr3_nt: TGTGCCAGCAGCCAAGGTAGTCTACAGAGCTTCTTC
j_call: TRBJ2-1
v_call: TRBV3-1/TRBV3-2
clone_size: .
d_call: .